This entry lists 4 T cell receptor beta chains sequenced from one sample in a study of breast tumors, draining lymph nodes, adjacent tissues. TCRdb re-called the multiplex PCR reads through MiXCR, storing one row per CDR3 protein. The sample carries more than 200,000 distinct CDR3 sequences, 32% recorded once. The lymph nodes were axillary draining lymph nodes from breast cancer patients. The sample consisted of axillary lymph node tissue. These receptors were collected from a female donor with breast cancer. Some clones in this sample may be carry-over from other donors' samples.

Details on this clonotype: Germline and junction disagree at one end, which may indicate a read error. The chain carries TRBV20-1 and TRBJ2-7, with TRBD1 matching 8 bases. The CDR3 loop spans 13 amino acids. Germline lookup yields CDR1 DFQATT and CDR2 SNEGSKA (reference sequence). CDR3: CRADRAVGSERYF. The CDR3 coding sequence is TGCAGAGCGGACAGGGCTGTGGGCTCCGAGCGGTACTTC.

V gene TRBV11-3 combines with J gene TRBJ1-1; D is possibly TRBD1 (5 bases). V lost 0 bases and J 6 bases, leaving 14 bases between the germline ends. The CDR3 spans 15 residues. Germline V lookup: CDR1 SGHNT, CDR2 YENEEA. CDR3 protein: CASSLDPVGTSEAFF. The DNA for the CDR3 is TGTGCCAGCAGCTTAGACCCCGTAGGGACGTCTGAAGCTTTCTTT.

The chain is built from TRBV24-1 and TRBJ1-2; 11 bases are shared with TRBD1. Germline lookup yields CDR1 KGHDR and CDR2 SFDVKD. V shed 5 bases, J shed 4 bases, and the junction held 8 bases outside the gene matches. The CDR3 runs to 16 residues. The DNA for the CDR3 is TGTGCCACCAGTGGGGACAGGGGGTCCCTCCTCTATGGCTACACCTTC. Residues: CATSGDRGSLLYGYTF.

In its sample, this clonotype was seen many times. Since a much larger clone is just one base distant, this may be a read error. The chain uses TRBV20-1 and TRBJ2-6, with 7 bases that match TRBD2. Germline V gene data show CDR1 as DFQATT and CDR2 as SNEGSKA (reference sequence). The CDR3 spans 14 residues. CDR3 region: CSAKSGAGATVLTF. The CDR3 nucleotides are TGCAGTGCAAAGAGCGGGGCTGGGGCCACCGTCCTGACTTTC.